This T cell receptor (beta chain) stems from a study of cytomegalovirus exposure and HLA in healthy donors. Findings and caveats of the study: Per a prior analysis, the majority of TCR beta V segments were productive roughly 90% or roughly 30% of the time.

Between the trimmed V and J ends, which lost 6 bases and 1 base, there was a span of 12 bases. Germline CDR1 is MDHEN and CDR2 is SYDVKM. This CDR3 spans 14 amino acids. In the case of this clone: The antigen is undetermined.

13 Jbeta primers and 60 Vbeta primers were used for the PCR. Repertoires were generated with immunoSEQ multiplex PCR, while TCRdb's copy carries only in-frame clones and drops some. The sample holds about 110,000 clones, roughly 78% seen once. V gene TRBV28 combines with J gene TRBJ1-1; a possible D gene is TRBD1 (5 bases). The sequencing sample was made of PBMCs. The sequence came from a woman aged 30 to 39 in good health and CMV-seronegative. The CDR3 loop is CASSEDTSNTEAFF. The CDR3 DNA follows: TGTGCCAGCAGCGAGGACACCTCGAACACTGAAGCTTTCTTT. Together with reference TRBV28 and TRBJ1-1, the CDR3 gives the full variable domain: DVKVTQSSRYLVKRTGEKVFLECVQDMDHENMFWYRQDPGLGLRLIYFSYDVKMKEKGDIPEGYSVSREKKERFSLILESASTNQTSMYLCASSEDTSNTEAFFGQGTRLTVV.